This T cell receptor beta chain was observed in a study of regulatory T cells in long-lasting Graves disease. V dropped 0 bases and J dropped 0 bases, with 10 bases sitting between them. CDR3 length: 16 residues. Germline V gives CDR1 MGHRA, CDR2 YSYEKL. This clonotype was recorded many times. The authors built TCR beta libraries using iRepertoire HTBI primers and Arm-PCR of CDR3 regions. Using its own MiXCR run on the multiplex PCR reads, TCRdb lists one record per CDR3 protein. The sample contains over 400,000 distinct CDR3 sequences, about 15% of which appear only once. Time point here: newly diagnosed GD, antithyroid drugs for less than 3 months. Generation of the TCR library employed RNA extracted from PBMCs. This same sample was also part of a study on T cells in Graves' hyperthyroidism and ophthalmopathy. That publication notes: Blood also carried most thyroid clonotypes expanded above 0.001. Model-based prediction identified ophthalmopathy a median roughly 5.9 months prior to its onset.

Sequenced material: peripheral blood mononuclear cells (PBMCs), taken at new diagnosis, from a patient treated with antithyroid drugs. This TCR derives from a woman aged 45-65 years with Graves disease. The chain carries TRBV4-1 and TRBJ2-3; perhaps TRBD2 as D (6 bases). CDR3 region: CASSQDTGTSTDTQYF. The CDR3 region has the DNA TGCGCCAGCAGCCAAGATACCGGGACTAGCACAGATACGCAGTATTTT.